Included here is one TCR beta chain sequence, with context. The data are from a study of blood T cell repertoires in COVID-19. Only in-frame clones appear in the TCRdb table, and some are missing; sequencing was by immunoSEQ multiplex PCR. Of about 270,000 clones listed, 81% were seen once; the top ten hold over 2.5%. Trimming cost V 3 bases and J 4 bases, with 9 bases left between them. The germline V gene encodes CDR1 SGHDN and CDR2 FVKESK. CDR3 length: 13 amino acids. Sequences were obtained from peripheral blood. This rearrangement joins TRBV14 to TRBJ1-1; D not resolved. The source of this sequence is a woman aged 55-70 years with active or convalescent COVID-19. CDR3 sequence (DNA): TGTGCCAGCAGCCAGAATTCGGGCACTGAAGCTTTCTTT. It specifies CASSQNSGTEAFF.